The next 29 T cell receptor beta chains were all read from a single sample in a study of blood T cell repertoires in COVID-19. Sequencing was performed with immunoSEQ multiplex PCR; in TCRdb, only in-frame clones are kept and a portion is missing. The sample lists 150,000 to 200,000 clones; about 86% were seen once. Sequences were obtained from peripheral blood. The source is a woman older than 75 in a cohort sampled during active or convalescent COVID-19.

The chain joins TRBV29-1 to TRBJ1-4; 8 bases map to TRBD1. CDR1 and CDR2 (germline): SQVTM, ANQGSEA. J lost 15 bases, V lost 5 bases, and 8 bases had no gene match. The CDR3 runs 11 residues. The CDR3 region has the DNA TGCAGCGTTACGGGGACAGGAATAATGTTTTTT. It codes for CSVTGTGIMFF.

This chain joins TRBV19 and TRBJ2-7, with 7 bases that match TRBD2. Germline CDR1 LNHDA, CDR2 SQIVND (reference sequence). Unmatched junction bases numbered 10, after V lost 3 bases and J lost 2 bases. CDR3 length: 16 residues. CDR3 amino acids: CASSIGGSARTYEQYF. CDR3 bases: TGTGCCAGTAGTATCGGGGGGTCAGCAAGAACCTACGAGCAGTACTTC.

The J gene is TRBJ2-1, the V gene TRBV27; a possible D gene is TRBD2 (5 bases). Germline V gene data show CDR1 as MNHEY and CDR2 as SMNVEV (reference sequence). Trimming left V 3 bases short and J 4 bases short, with 19 bases between. The CDR3 is 17 amino acids. Written as DNA, the CDR3 is TGTGCCAGCAGTTTGGGGTTTTCGACCGGGGTATACAATGAGCAGTTCTTC. Translated, it gives CASSLGFSTGVYNEQFF.

The rearrangement uses TRBV27 and TRBJ1-5, with 9 bases aligning to TRBD1. The CDR3 length is 14 residues. J lost 7 bases, V lost 5 bases, and 6 bases had no gene match. Per the germline V gene, CDR1 is MNHEY and CDR2 is SMNVEV (reference sequence). In nucleotides, the CDR3 is TGTGCCAGCAGTCCCCGGGACAGGGCCCAGCCCCAGCATTTT. This translates into CASSPRDRAQPQHF.

This clone was recorded a few times. The chain has TRBV7-6 and TRBJ1-3, with TRBD1 matching over 8 bases. The germline CDR1 and CDR2 sequences are SGHVS and FNYEAQ. CDR3 length: 16 amino acids. V dropped 5 bases and J dropped 4; count of bases not matched to a gene: 10. The CDR3: CASSPTGVIQGNTIYF. The CDR3 nucleotides are TGTGCCAGCAGCCCGACAGGGGTGATACAGGGAAACACCATATATTTT.

This CDR3 is CASSLTSGLVYNEQFF. CDR3 DNA sequence: TGTGCCAGCAGCTTGACCTCGGGACTCGTTTACAATGAGCAGTTCTTC. The chain uses TRBV7-2 and TRBJ2-1, with D perhaps matching TRBD2 (6 bases). V shed 3 bases and J shed 4 bases, with 16 bases lying between them. The CDR3 is 16 residues long. Germline CDR1 reads SGHTA; CDR2 reads FQGNSA.

The chain joins TRBV6-2 or TRBV6-3 to TRBJ1-5; 10 bases agree with TRBD1. With 6 bases clipped from V and 4 bases from J, the junction kept 6 bases outside the gene matches. The CDR3 totals 15 residues. The germline CDR1 and CDR2 sequences are MNHEY and SVGEGT. The CDR3 nucleotides read TGTGCCAGCAGCCCCGGACAGGGGGAAAATCAGCCCCAGCATTTT. It codes for CASSPGQGENQPQHF.

CDR3 DNA: TGCAGCGTTGAACAGGGGAGCCAGTACTTC. The encoded protein is CSVEQGSQYF. The chain recombines TRBV29-1 with TRBJ2-5; D is perhaps TRBD1 (6 bases). With 2 bases removed from V and 10 bases from J, the gap between germline ends came to 8 bases. The CDR3 spans 10 residues. Germline assignment: CDR1 SQVTM and CDR2 ANQGSEA.

This clone was counted a single time. The rearrangement joins TRBV6-2 or TRBV6-3 to TRBJ1-2, with 10 bases matching TRBD1. CDR3 length equals 15 residues. V dropped 5 bases and J dropped 3; count of bases not matched to a gene: 6. Germline CDR1 and CDR2: MNHEY and SVGEGT. The CDR3 nucleotides read TGTGCCAGCAGTGGCCAGACAGGGGGCGACTATGGCTACACCTTC. This sequence encodes CASSGQTGGDYGYTF.

This clone was detected only a few times. The chain is built from TRBV11-3 and TRBJ2-7, with no clear D. The V and J ends lost 2 bases and 3 bases respectively, with 5 bases between them. CDR3 length: 12 amino acids. Germline CDR1 and CDR2: SGHNT and YENEEA. In nucleotides, the CDR3 is TGTGCCAGCAGCTTACAGGTCTACGAGCAGTACTTC. Translation: CASSLQVYEQYF. Supplemented by reference TRBV11-3 and TRBJ2-7, the full variable domain reads EAGVVQSPRYKIIEKKQPVAFWCNPISGHNTLYWYLQNLGQGPELLIRYENEEAVDDSQLPKDRFSAERLKGVDSTLKIQPAELGDSAVYLCASSLQVYEQYFGPGTRLTVT.

The V and J genes are TRBV23-1 and TRBJ1-2; the match to TRBD1 covers 8 bases. TRBV23-1 is recorded as an ORF, its role being uncertain. The junction had 4 bases not matched to a gene; V was cut back by 0 bases and J by 4 bases. The CDR3 has 15 amino acids. CDR3 bases: TGCGCCAGCAGTCAATCCTGGACAGGGACCTATGGCTACACCTTC. Amino acids: CASSQSWTGTYGYTF.

This clone was seen just once. The chain has TRBV21-1 and TRBJ1-5; TRBD1 is the table's D call, not checked against the DNA. TRBV21-1 is a recognized pseudogene. This CDR3 spans 15 amino acids. CDR3 nucleotides: TGTGCCAGTTTTTGGGCAGGGATGGGCAATCAGCCCCAGCATTTT. Its protein is CASFWAGMGNQPQHF.

The chain combines TRBV6-5 with TRBJ2-7, with 10 bases that match TRBD1. Trimming took 4 bases from V and 8 from J; bases not matched to a gene: 8. This CDR3 contains 14 residues. Germline assignment: CDR1 MNHEY and CDR2 SVGAGI. The CDR3 is CASSSRDRGFKQYF. The DNA for the CDR3 is TGTGCCAGCAGTTCCCGGGACAGGGGTTTTAAGCAGTACTTC.

This clone appeared a few times. The chain couples TRBV5-1 to TRBJ2-2; 12 bases match TRBD1. Germline V gene data show CDR1 as SGHRS and CDR2 as YFSETQ. This CDR3 has 17 amino acids. The V gene end was trimmed by 4 bases and the J gene end by 5 bases; junction bases not matched to a gene: 9. In nucleotides, the CDR3 is TGCGCCAGCAGCCCGGCCCAGGGACAGGGGGCAACCGGGGAGCTGTTTTTT. Protein product: CASSPAQGQGATGELFF.

The chain links TRBV11-3 to TRBJ1-2, with D maybe TRBD1 (5 bases). The CDR3 covers 12 residues. In germline, CDR1 is SGHNT, CDR2 YENEEA. V gave up 3 bases and J gave up 8 bases, with 10 bases separating them. CDR3 region: CASSFSGSGYTF. The CDR3 nucleotides read TGTGCCAGCAGCTTCTCAGGGTCCGGCTACACCTTC.

The CDR3 nucleotides read TGTGCCAGCAGCTCCCTCGAGGGAGTAGGGACAGATACGCAGTATTTT. Translation gives CASSSLEGVGTDTQYF. This chain links TRBV5-4 with TRBJ2-3; perhaps TRBD2 as D (5 bases). In germline, CDR1 is SGHNT, CDR2 YYREEE (reference sequence). There are 16 residues in the CDR3. Trimming pared 3 bases from V and 3 bases from J, leaving 17 bases between.

The gene calls are TRBV7-2 and TRBJ2-7, with a tentative D call TRBD1 (5 bases). Trimming cost V 5 bases and J 2 bases, with 19 bases left between them. CDR3 length: 16 residues. Germline V gene lookup returns CDR1 SGHTA and CDR2 FQGNSA. In nucleotides, the CDR3 is TGTGCCAGCAGCGGCGCCTGGCAGGGTAAAACCTACGAGCAGTACTTC. Translated, it gives CASSGAWQGKTYEQYF.

This sequence joins TRBV18 and TRBJ1-4; perhaps TRBD1 as D (5 bases). This CDR3 has 15 amino acids. V was shortened by 3 bases and J by 8 bases, with 16 bases between the two germline ends. Per germline, CDR1 KGHSH and CDR2 LQKENI. The CDR3 coding sequence is TGTGCCAGCTCACCCCGGCCGAGGAGGGACGAAAAACTGTTTTTT. It is translated as CASSPRPRRDEKLFF.

In its sample, this clone was seen a few times. The chain carries TRBV5-6 and TRBJ2-4; the match to TRBD2 covers 8 bases. From germline, CDR1 is SGHDT and CDR2 YYEEEE. Losses at the gene ends were 1 base for V and 15 bases for J; bases not matched to a gene: 12. This CDR3 contains 14 residues. The CDR3 DNA reads TGTGCCAGCAGCTTGTGGGCCAGTAGGACTAGCTCGTACTTC. Amino acids: CASSLWASRTSSYF.

The chain employs TRBV3-1 (or the pseudogene TRBV3-2) and TRBJ2-3, with D perhaps TRBD1 (5 bases). The CDR3 is made up of 15 amino acids. Germline assignment: CDR1 LGHDT and CDR2 YNNKEL (reference sequence). Trimming pared 0 bases from V and 3 bases from J, leaving 10 bases between. CDR3 loop: CASSQDDRHTDTQYF. In DNA form, the CDR3 reads TGTGCCAGCAGCCAAGATGACAGACATACAGATACGCAGTATTTT.

The chain is built from TRBV12-3 or TRBV12-4 and TRBJ1-5; 7 bases map to TRBD1. Germline trimming cut 7 bases from V and 5 bases from J; bases unmatched to any gene: 5. The CDR3 runs 13 residues. This chain's CDR3 is CASTQTGYQPQHF. CDR3 coding DNA: TGTGCCAGCACCCAGACAGGGTATCAGCCCCAGCATTTT.

This sequence joins TRBV4-2 and TRBJ2-5; D is ambiguous. V lost 0 bases, J lost 3 bases, and 11 bases lay in between. The CDR3 length is 15 residues. Per the germline V gene, CDR1 is LGHNA and CDR2 is YNFKEQ. The CDR3 protein is CASSQELYREETQYF. CDR3 nucleotide sequence: TGTGCCAGCAGCCAAGAATTGTACAGAGAAGAGACCCAGTACTTC.

The CDR3 is CASSESQNQETQYF. The DNA of the CDR3 is TGTGCCAGCAGTGAATCGCAGAACCAAGAGACCCAGTACTTC. The J gene is TRBJ2-5, the V gene TRBV2; D is unclear. Trimming took off 2 bases at V and 0 bases at J, with 7 bases between the two ends. The germline V gene encodes CDR1 SNHLY and CDR2 FYNNEI. The CDR3 extends over 14 amino acids.

The genes are TRBV4-1 and TRBJ1-5; 7 positions match TRBD1. The junction had 9 bases not matched to a gene; V was cut back by 1 base and J by 3 bases. Germline V gene sequence: CDR1 MGHRA, CDR2 YSYEKL. The CDR3 has 17 residues. The CDR3 region is CASSQVRDREVNQPQHF. Written as DNA, the CDR3 is TGCGCCAGCAGCCAAGTGAGAGACAGGGAGGTCAATCAGCCCCAGCATTTT.

The V and J genes are TRBV11-3 and TRBJ2-6; a possible D gene is TRBD1 (6 bases). Deletions cut 5 bases from V and 0 bases from J, with 20 bases between. This CDR3 region has 19 residues. Germline CDR1 reads SGHNT; CDR2 reads YENEEA. The CDR3 reads CASSPDGYRVLSGANVLTF. The CDR3 DNA reads TGTGCCAGCAGCCCCGACGGATACAGGGTCCTCTCTGGGGCCAACGTCCTGACTTTC.

The J gene is TRBJ1-1, the V gene TRBV19; 8 bases are a match to TRBD1. This CDR3 region has 13 residues. V trimming: 7 bases; J trimming: 5 bases; junction bases outside the gene matches: 6. Germline CDR1 is LNHDA and CDR2 is SQIVND (reference sequence). DNA for the CDR3: TGTGCCAGTAACCTCGACAGGGGAACTGAAGCTTTCTTT. Translating gives CASNLDRGTEAFF.

The chain uses TRBV19 and TRBJ2-5; 8 nucleotides agree with TRBD1. V lost 6 bases to trimming and J lost 1 base; unmatched junction nucleotides: 4. Germline CDR1 LNHDA, CDR2 SQIVND (reference sequence). The CDR3 covers 14 residues. The CDR3 loop reads CASSPGQAQETQYF. The CDR3 nucleotides read TGTGCCAGTAGCCCGGGACAGGCCCAAGAGACCCAGTACTTC.

The chain couples TRBV7-2 to TRBJ2-5, with TRBD2 identical over 12 bases. The V gene's germline CDR1 is SGHTA and CDR2 FQGNSA. This CDR3 comprises 16 residues. Trimming removed 5 bases from V and 1 base from J; junction bases left unmatched: 5. CDR3 sequence reads: CASSTGLAGIQETQYF. The CDR3 DNA sequence: TGTGCCAGCAGCACCGGACTAGCGGGGATCCAAGAGACCCAGTACTTC.

The rearrangement uses TRBV20-1 and TRBJ2-5; 10 bases agree with TRBD2. The CDR3 is 17 residues long. V dropped 3 bases and J dropped 0; count of bases not matched to a gene: 10. Germline assignment: CDR1 DFQATT and CDR2 SNEGSKA (reference sequence). The CDR3 sequence: CSASYPLAGANQETQYF. The CDR3 DNA follows: TGCAGTGCTAGTTACCCGCTAGCGGGGGCAAACCAAGAGACCCAGTACTTC.